This is a list of T cell receptor beta chains from one sample in a study of OX40 agonist ivuxolimab in advanced cancers. This table comes from immunoSEQ multiplex PCR, and its TCRdb copy is limited to in-frame clones, with some not included. The sample contains 50,000 or so clones, 87% of which appear only once. The sample in question was CD4+ or CD8+ T cells sorted from blood, obtained in a trial of the OX40 agonist ivuxolimab. The origin of the receptors is an adult with an advanced solid tumor such as melanoma, head and neck, liver or kidney cancer. Both conserved end residues are part of each CDR3. A D gene is named only where the DNA matches it firmly. Part of the rows lack a size; the others show once, few, many or a class for expanded clones.

d_call	v_call	j_call	clone_size	cdr3_aa	cdr3_nt
NA	TRBV9	TRBJ2-2	NA	CASSGGYRRVAGELFF	TGTGCCAGCAGCGGAGGTTATCGACGCGTGGCCGGGGAGCTGTTTTTT
NA	TRBV5-1	TRBJ2-7	NA	CASSLTGGSRYEQYF	TGCGCCAGCAGCTTGACGGGGGGCTCTCGATACGAGCAGTACTTC
NA	TRBV4-1	TRBJ2-3	NA	CASSHPPGGRPDTQYF	TGCGCCAGCAGCCACCCTCCCGGAGGTCGCCCAGATACGCAGTATTTT
NA	TRBV19	TRBJ1-4	NA	CATKGHSNNEKLFF	TGTGCCACGAAGGGGCACAGCAATAATGAAAAACTGTTTTTT
NA	TRBV28	TRBJ1-5	NA	CASKQGSQPQHF	TGTGCCAGCAAGCAGGGTTCTCAGCCCCAGCATTTT
TRBD1	TRBV6-6	TRBJ2-7	NA	CASSYLNPGQGYEQYF	TGTGCCAGCAGTTACCTAAACCCGGGACAGGGATACGAGCAGTACTTC
NA	TRBV7-8	TRBJ2-7	medium-sized	CASSYPQQRGVREQYF	TGTGCCAGCAGTTACCCTCAACAAAGGGGGGTTAGAGAGCAGTACTTC
NA	TRBV10-3	TRBJ1-5	NA	CAIRASGSNQPQHF	TGTGCCATCAGGGCTTCCGGTAGCAATCAGCCCCAGCATTTT
TRBD2	TRBV14	TRBJ2-7	once	CASSPGLGREQYF	TGTGCCAGCAGCCCCGGACTAGGTCGCGAGCAGTACTTC
TRBD1	TRBV14	TRBJ1-1	NA	CASSQTGGRNKAFF	TGTGCCAGCAGCCAAACAGGGGGCCGGAATAAAGCTTTCTTT
TRBD1	TRBV19	TRBJ2-3	NA	CASSMSSIGTGFADTQYF	TGTGCCAGTAGTATGTCCTCTATCGGGACAGGGTTCGCAGATACGCAGTATTTT
NA	TRBV9	TRBJ2-7	once	CASSPHWQVDYEQYF	TGTGCCAGCAGCCCCCATTGGCAGGTGGACTACGAGCAGTACTTC
TRBD2	TRBV19	TRBJ2-3	NA	CASTLGLAGGDTQYF	TGTGCCAGTACCCTGGGACTAGCGGGAGGAGATACGCAGTATTTT
TRBD2	TRBV9	TRBJ2-2	NA	CASSFLAGATNTGELFF	TGTGCCAGCAGCTTCCTAGCGGGAGCGACGAACACCGGGGAGCTGTTTTTT
NA	TRBV28	TRBJ2-7	NA	CASSPSGFSYEQYF	TGTGCCAGCTCCCCCAGCGGGTTCTCCTACGAGCAGTACTTC